This T cell receptor beta chain was identified during a study of shared clonotypes between healthy human individuals (dated by TCRdb to 2020 to 2021). Regarding the complete study: The cohort comprised two women and a few men aged 18 to 49 years. For each donor, CD4 naive and CD4 memory were each run on three plates, CD8 naive on two plates, and CD8 memory on one plate. To estimate repertoire size and how much clonotype sharing occurs between individuals, the study deeply sequenced the blood TCR repertoires of about five healthy adults. To increase sequencing depth and limit assay-specific biases, different laboratories used diverse techniques to prepare libraries and sequence TCR repertoires. Per donor, leukapheresis produced somewhere between about 0.94 and 9 billion PBMCs.

CD8 naive samples consisted of CD45RO-negative cells that were positively selected for CCR7, yielding a CD45RA+CCR7+ population without TemRA cells. Donors were healthy HIV-negative adults with no recently reported acute infections or vaccinations. Every donor was a Caucasian adult living in Nashville, Tennessee, USA. Blood was collected by leukapheresis, and PBMCs were isolated by Ficoll-Histopaque density gradient centrifugation and then cryopreserved in liquid nitrogen vapor phase. Analytical flow cytometry was used to check the purity and quantity of each magnetically sorted T cell population. Each sorted fraction had its genomic DNA isolated and then quantified by UV absorbance on a Nanodrop 2000c. What the study reported, not specific to this receptor: Because the study included only a small number of donors, the genetic and exposure-history diversity represented was limited. Based on pairwise subsampling, the degree of clonotype sharing among donors was expected to be affected by sequencing depth. Larger estimated clonotype richness was generally found for naive subsets than for memory subsets. Across four donors, roughly 5.4% of naive CD4, approximately 3.6% of naive CD8, roughly 2.2% of memory CD4, and roughly 0.4% of memory CD8 clonotypes were shared. Only blood was sampled, and tissue TCR repertoires likely differ from those in blood. Incomplete sequencing was indicated by rarefaction of sorted-subset datasets, despite the large sequencing depth. Compared with non-shared clonotypes, clonotypes shared by all four sorted-subset donors had higher generation probabilities.

TCR CDR3 regions were amplified from genomic DNA by multiplex PCR using the deep immunoSEQ assay. Extracted genomic DNA from each cell subset was distributed evenly across all wells of several immunoSEQ 96-well plates, and each plate was treated as a replicate. For sorted subsets, 150 to 250 ng of genomic DNA, equivalent to roughly 33,000 T cell genomes, went into each replicate PCR. Purified libraries were measured with a Qubit 3.0 fluorometer, size-checked on a Bioanalyzer 2100, and measured again with the KAPA Library Quantification kit. A separate single-read 150-cycle Illumina NextSeq 550 flow cell was used to sequence each immunoSEQ 96-well plate. Regarding the original processing steps: The immunoSEQ output contained only junctional sequences without quality scores, so filtering could not match that applied to full-length reads. To assign V/J genes and CDR3, sequences were annotated against IMGT germline references using PyIR, a Python wrapper for IgBLAST v1.9. Any read was removed if the V/J assignment was weak (E-value above 1e-6), the CDR3 was missing, or the read contained stop codons, out-of-frame junctions, or ambiguous translated residues. A V3J clonotype was defined by an identical inferred V gene, J gene, and CDR3 amino acid sequence. Percentage overlap between repertoires was computed as shared unique clonotypes divided by the size of the smaller repertoire. RTK rarefaction, the Chao1 estimator, and Recon v2.1 estimates of unobserved clonotypes were used to assess repertoire richness. OLGA was used to compute generation probabilities for all TCRbeta clonotypes that the gDNA method yielded from several donors. TCRdb obtained this table from immuneACCESS and retained in-frame rearrangements with V and J assigned. These tables miss some clones; where compared with another copy, unresolved V genes account for less than half of the shortfall, and the remainder is unexplained. The DNA was the basis for D and trimming; V, J and clone size are from that table. Across this sample there are around 2.1 million clones, with 90% to 95% seen only once. Of the sample, under 2% is held by the ten largest clones.

CDR1 MNHEY and CDR2 SMNVEV are derived from the germline V gene (reference sequence). The V end gives up 3 bases and the J end 1 base, leaving 4 bases in the junction not matched to a gene. The CDR3 runs 16 amino acids, cysteine and phenylalanine included. The DNA shown is the 48-base CDR3, in frame from base 1. In regard to this clone: Its antigen target is currently unknown. It has no much larger one-base neighbor in the sample; base qualities were not kept.

The V and J segments used are TRBV27 and TRBJ2-3; the central 10 bases match TRBD2. The receptor's source is a man aged 18 to 29 in good health. Some clones in this sample may be carry-over from other donors' samples. The sample taken for sequencing was naive CD8+ T cells from PBMCs. In the paper's terms, the cell subset or site label means: CD45RA+CCR7+. The CDR3 protein sequence reads: CASSFLAGARTDTQYF. The DNA is as follows: TGTGCCAGCAGTTTCCTAGCGGGGGCCCGCACAGATACGCAGTATTTT.